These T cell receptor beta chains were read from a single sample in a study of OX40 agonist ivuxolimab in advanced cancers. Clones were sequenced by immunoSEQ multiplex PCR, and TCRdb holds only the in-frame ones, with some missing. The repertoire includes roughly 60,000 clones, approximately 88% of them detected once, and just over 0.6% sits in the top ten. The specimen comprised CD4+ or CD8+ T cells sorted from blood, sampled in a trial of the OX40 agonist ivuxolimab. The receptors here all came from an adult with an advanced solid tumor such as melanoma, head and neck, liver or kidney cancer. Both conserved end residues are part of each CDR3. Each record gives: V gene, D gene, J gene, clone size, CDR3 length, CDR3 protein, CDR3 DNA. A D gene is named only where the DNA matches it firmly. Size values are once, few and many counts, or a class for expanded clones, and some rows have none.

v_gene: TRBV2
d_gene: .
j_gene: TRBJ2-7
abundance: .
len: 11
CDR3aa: CASSEAVEQYF
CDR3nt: TGTGCCAGCAGTGAAGCGGTCGAGCAGTACTTC

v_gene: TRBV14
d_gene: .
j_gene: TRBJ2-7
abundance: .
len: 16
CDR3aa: CASSQDLPSASYEQYF
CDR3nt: TGTGCCAGCAGCCAAGATTTACCATCGGCCTCCTACGAGCAGTACTTC

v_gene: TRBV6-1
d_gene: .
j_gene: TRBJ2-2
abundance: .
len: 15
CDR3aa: CASSRLETATGELFF
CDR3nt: TGTGCCAGCAGTCGGTTGGAGACGGCAACCGGGGAGCTGTTTTTT

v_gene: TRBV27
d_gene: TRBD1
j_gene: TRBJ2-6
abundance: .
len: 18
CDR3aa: CASSPRGTGSSGANVLTF
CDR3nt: TGTGCCAGCAGCCCTAGAGGGACAGGGTCCTCTGGGGCCAACGTCCTGACTTTC

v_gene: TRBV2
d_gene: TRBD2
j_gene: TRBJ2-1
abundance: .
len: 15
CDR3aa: CASSRMASGSNEQFF
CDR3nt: TGTGCCAGCAGCCGAATGGCTAGCGGGAGTAATGAGCAGTTCTTC

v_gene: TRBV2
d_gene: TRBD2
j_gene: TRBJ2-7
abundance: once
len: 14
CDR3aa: CASGEVSGARFPYF
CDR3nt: TGTGCCAGCGGTGAGGTTAGCGGGGCTAGGTTCCCGTACTTC

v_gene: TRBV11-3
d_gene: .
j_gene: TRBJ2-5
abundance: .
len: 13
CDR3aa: CASSIGDQETQYF
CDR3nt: TGTGCCAGCAGCATTGGAGACCAAGAGACCCAGTACTTC

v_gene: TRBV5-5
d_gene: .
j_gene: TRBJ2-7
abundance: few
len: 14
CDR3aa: CASSKRDHTQEQYF
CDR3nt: TGTGCCAGCAGCAAGAGGGACCACACGCAGGAGCAGTACTTC

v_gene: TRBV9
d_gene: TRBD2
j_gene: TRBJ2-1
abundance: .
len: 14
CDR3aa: CASSVASGRAEQFF
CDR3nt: TGTGCCAGCAGCGTAGCTAGCGGGAGAGCAGAGCAGTTCTTC

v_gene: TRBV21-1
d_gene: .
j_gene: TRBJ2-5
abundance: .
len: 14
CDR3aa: CASSRMRSQETQYF
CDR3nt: TGTGCCAGCAGCCGTATGCGGAGCCAAGAGACCCAGTACTTC

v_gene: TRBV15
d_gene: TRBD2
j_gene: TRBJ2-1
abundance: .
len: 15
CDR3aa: CATSLGLAGGSEQFF
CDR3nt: TGTGCCACCAGCCTGGGACTAGCGGGAGGTAGTGAGCAGTTCTTC

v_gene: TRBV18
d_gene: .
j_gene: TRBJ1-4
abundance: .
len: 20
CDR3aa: CASSLLTQGSTGATNEKLFF
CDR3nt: TGTGCCAGCTCACTACTAACACAGGGTTCGACTGGTGCGACTAATGAAAAACTGTTTTTT

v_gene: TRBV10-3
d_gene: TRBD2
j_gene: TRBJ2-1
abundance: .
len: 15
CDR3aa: CAISPPGGGNNEQFF
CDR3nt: TGTGCCATCAGTCCTCCGGGAGGCGGGAACAATGAGCAGTTCTTC

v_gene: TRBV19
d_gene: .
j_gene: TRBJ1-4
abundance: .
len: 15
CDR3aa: CASKGYRSGNEKLFF
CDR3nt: TGTGCCAGTAAGGGCTACAGGTCCGGGAATGAAAAACTGTTTTTT

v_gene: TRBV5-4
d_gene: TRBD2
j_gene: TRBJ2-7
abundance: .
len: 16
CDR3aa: CASSLAGSSGTYEQYF
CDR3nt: TGTGCCAGCAGCTTGGCCGGGTCTAGCGGAACCTACGAGCAGTACTTC

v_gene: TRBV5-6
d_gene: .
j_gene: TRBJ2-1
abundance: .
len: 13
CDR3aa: CASSSGPFNEQFF
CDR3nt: TGTGCCAGCAGCTCGGGGCCTTTCAATGAGCAGTTCTTC

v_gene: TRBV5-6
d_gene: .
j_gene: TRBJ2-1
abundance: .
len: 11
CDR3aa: CASSRGDEQFF
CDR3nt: TGTGCCAGCAGCAGGGGGGATGAGCAGTTCTTC

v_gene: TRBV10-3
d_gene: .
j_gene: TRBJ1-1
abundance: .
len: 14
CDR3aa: CAISAQAGGTEAFF
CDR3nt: TGTGCCATCAGTGCTCAGGCCGGGGGCACTGAAGCTTTCTTT

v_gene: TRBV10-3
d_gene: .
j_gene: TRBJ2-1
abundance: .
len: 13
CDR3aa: CAISEPTPRQQFF
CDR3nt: TGTGCCATCAGTGAGCCCACCCCTCGTCAGCAGTTCTTC

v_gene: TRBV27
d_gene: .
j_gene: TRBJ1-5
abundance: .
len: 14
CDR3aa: CASSFQQGWQPQHF
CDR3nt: TGTGCCAGCAGTTTCCAACAGGGTTGGCAGCCCCAGCATTTT

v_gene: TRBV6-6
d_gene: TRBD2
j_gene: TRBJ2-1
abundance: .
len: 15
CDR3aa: CASSYLADNYNEQFF
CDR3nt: TGTGCCAGCAGTTATCTAGCGGATAACTACAATGAGCAGTTCTTC

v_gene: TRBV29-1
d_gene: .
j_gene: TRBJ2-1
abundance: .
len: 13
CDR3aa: CSVDASPFNEQFF
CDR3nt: TGCAGCGTTGATGCTTCGCCGTTCAATGAGCAGTTCTTC

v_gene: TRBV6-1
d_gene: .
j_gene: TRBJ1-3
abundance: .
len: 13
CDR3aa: CASSEGRGNTIYF
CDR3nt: TGTGCCAGCAGTGAGGGGAGGGGAAACACCATATATTTT

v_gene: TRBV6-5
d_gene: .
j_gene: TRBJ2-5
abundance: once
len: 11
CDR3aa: CASSTQGTQYF
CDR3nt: TGTGCCAGCAGTACCCAAGGGACCCAGTACTTC

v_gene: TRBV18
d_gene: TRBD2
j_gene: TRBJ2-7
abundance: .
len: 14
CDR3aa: CASSPPSGPPEQYF
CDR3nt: TGTGCCAGCTCACCACCTAGCGGGCCCCCCGAGCAGTACTTC

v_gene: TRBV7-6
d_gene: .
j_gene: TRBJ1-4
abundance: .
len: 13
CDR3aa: CASSSDRGEKLFF
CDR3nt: TGTGCCAGCAGCTCCGACCGGGGTGAAAAACTGTTTTTT

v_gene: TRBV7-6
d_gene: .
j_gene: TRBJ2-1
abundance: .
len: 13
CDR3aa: CASSGRDSNEQFF
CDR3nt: TGTGCCAGCAGCGGGCGGGACTCCAATGAGCAGTTCTTC

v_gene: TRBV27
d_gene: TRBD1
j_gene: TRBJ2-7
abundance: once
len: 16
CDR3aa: CASSFRPGTGIYEQYF
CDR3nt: TGTGCCAGCAGTTTCCGCCCCGGGACAGGGATATACGAGCAGTACTTC

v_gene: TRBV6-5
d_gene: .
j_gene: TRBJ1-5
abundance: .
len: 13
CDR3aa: CASSYSTSSPQHF
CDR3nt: TGTGCCAGCAGTTACTCGACAAGTTCGCCCCAGCATTTT

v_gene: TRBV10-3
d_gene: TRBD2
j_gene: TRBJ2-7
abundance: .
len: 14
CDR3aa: CAISVKRENYEQYF
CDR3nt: TGTGCCATCAGTGTGAAGCGGGAGAACTACGAGCAGTACTTC

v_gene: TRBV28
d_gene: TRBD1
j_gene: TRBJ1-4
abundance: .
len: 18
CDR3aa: CASSFLGTGGAYPEKLFF
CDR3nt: TGTGCCAGCAGTTTCCTGGGGACAGGGGGCGCGTACCCCGAAAAACTGTTTTTT

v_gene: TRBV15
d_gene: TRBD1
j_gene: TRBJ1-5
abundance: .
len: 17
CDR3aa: CATSRHLLGTDYQPQHF
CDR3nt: TGTGCCACCAGCAGACACCTGCTCGGGACAGACTATCAGCCCCAGCATTTT

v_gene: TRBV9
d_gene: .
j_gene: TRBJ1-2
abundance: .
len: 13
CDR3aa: CASSVGIGNGYTF
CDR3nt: TGTGCCAGCAGCGTAGGAATCGGGAATGGCTACACCTTC

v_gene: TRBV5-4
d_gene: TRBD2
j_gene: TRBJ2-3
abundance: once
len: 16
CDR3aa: CASSTRTSGRGDTQYF
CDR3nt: TGTGCCAGCAGCACACGGACTAGCGGGAGAGGAGATACGCAGTATTTT

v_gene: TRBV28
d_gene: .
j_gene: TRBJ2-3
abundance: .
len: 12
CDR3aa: CASSPSTDTQYF
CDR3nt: TGTGCCAGCAGTCCATCCACAGATACGCAGTATTTT

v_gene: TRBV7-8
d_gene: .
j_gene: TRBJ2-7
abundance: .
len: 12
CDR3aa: CASSLAAAEQYF
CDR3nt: TGTGCCAGCAGCTTAGCGGCAGCCGAGCAGTACTTC

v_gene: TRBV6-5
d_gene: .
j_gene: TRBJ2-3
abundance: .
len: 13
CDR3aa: CASSSRPPGTQYF
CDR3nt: TGTGCCAGCAGTTCAAGACCCCCCGGTACGCAGTATTTT

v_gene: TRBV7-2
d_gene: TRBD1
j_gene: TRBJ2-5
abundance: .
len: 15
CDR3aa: CASSRAGTGQETQYF
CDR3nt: TGTGCCAGCAGCCGCGCCGGGACAGGCCAAGAGACCCAGTACTTC

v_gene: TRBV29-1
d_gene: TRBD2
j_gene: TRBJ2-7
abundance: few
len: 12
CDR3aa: CSVRTSSHEQYF
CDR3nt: TGCAGCGTAAGGACTAGCAGCCACGAGCAGTACTTC

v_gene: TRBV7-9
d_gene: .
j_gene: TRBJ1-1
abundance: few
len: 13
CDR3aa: CASGRQPNTEAFF
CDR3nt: TGTGCCAGCGGGCGACAGCCGAACACTGAAGCTTTCTTT

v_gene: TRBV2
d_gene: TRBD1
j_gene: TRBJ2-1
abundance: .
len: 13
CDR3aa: CARGTGAINEQFF
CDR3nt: TGTGCCCGGGGGACAGGGGCCATCAATGAGCAGTTCTTC